A selection of T cell receptor beta chains follows, all from one sample in a study of Ad26.COV2.S vaccination and SARS-CoV-2 variants. The repertoire was sequenced with immunoSEQ multiplex PCR; TCRdb's copy has only in-frame clones and lacks some. The profile shows about 400,000 clones, over 75% of them singletons. The sample was peripheral blood, taken in a trial of Ad26.COV2.S vaccine versus placebo. Receptor source: a person aged 18 to 59 who received the Ad26.COV2.S COVID-19 vaccine or a placebo. The CDR3 runs from the conserved cysteine through the conserved F or W. A D gene is named only where the DNA matches it firmly. Clone size, where shown, is once, few, many, or a class for clones that have expanded.

clone size	V gene	D gene	J gene	CDR3 protein	CDR3 DNA
NA	TRBV30	TRBD2	TRBJ2-3	CAWRMTSGRDTQYF	TGTGCCTGGCGAATGACTAGCGGGAGGGATACGCAGTATTTT
NA	TRBV27	TRBD1	TRBJ2-1	CASSPRQGWGMSSYNEQFF	TGTGCCAGCAGCCCGAGACAGGGGTGGGGAATGAGCTCCTACAATGAGCAGTTCTTC
NA	TRBV11-3	NA	TRBJ2-1	CASRGPNNEQFF	TGTGCCAGCCGGGGACCTAACAATGAGCAGTTCTTC
few	TRBV12-2	NA	TRBJ1-1	CASRLKTAPLNTEAFF	TGTGCAAGTCGCTTAAAGACAGCGCCTCTGAACACTGAAGCTTTCTTT
NA	TRBV3-1/TRBV3-2	NA	TRBJ1-4	CASSQDRAGGGEKLFF	TGTGCCAGCAGCCAAGACCGGGCCGGGGGCGGAGAAAAACTGTTTTTT
NA	TRBV7-9	TRBD1	TRBJ1-2	CASSPSDRGRGGYTF	TGTGCCAGCAGCCCTTCTGACAGGGGAAGGGGAGGCTACACCTTC
NA	TRBV5-4	TRBD1	TRBJ1-1	CASSSHRGQDTEAFF	TGTGCCAGCAGCTCCCACAGGGGGCAGGACACTGAAGCTTTCTTT
NA	TRBV4-2	TRBD2	TRBJ2-1	CASSQEASSGYNEQFF	TGTGCCAGCAGCCAAGAGGCGTCTAGCGGTTACAATGAGCAGTTCTTC
NA	TRBV30	NA	TRBJ1-1	CAWKFAPEAFF	TGTGCCTGGAAATTTGCTCCCGAGGCTTTCTTT
NA	TRBV5-1	TRBD2	TRBJ2-1	CASSHLAEPSNEQFF	TGCGCCAGCAGTCACCTAGCGGAGCCAAGCAATGAGCAGTTCTTC
NA	TRBV29-1	NA	TRBJ2-2	CSVGTVSTGELFF	TGCAGCGTTGGGACGGTCAGCACCGGGGAGCTGTTTTTT
NA	TRBV28	NA	TRBJ2-3	CASSFGSTDTQYF	TGTGCCAGCAGTTTCGGGTCCACAGATACGCAGTATTTT
NA	TRBV9	NA	TRBJ2-1	CASSGGGSSYNEQFF	TGTGCCAGCAGCGGCGGAGGGAGCTCCTACAATGAGCAGTTCTTC
NA	TRBV12-3/TRBV12-4	NA	TRBJ1-2	CASSWAYGYTF	TGTGCCAGCAGTTGGGCCTATGGCTACACCTTC
NA	TRBV27	NA	TRBJ1-2	CASSLSTGSHYGYTF	TGTGCCAGCAGTTTATCGACAGGTTCACACTATGGCTACACCTTC
NA	TRBV5-1	NA	TRBJ2-3	CASSLIGRDSTDTQYF	TGCGCCAGCAGCTTGATCGGCAGGGATAGTACAGATACGCAGTATTTT
NA	TRBV6-5	TRBD1	TRBJ2-3	CASRQGADTQYF	TGTGCCAGCAGACAGGGGGCAGATACGCAGTATTTT
NA	TRBV7-9	TRBD1	TRBJ2-5	CASSLDPKGQIGSETQYF	TGTGCCAGCAGCTTAGACCCAAAGGGACAGATAGGATCGGAGACCCAGTACTTC
few	TRBV5-1	NA	TRBJ2-7	CASSGNPTNEQYF	TGCGCCAGCAGTGGTAACCCCACTAACGAGCAGTACTTC
NA	TRBV5-1	NA	TRBJ2-1	CASSLGVGANYNEQFF	TGCGCCAGCAGCTTGGGTGTGGGGGCCAACTACAATGAGCAGTTCTTC
NA	TRBV19	TRBD2	TRBJ2-1	CASSMGLAGYNEQFF	TGTGCCAGTAGTATGGGACTAGCGGGGTACAATGAGCAGTTCTTC
NA	TRBV6-1	NA	TRBJ1-6	CASSEVNNSPLHF	TGTGCCAGCAGTGAAGTCAATAATTCACCCCTCCACTTT
NA	TRBV27	NA	TRBJ2-7	CASFLDRTSWEQYF	TGTGCCAGCTTTCTCGACAGGACGTCTTGGGAGCAGTACTTC
NA	TRBV30	NA	TRBJ2-5	CAWSVSLTQYF	TGTGCCTGGAGTGTTAGTCTGACCCAGTACTTC
once	TRBV10-3	NA	TRBJ1-5	CAIRSGENQPQHF	TGTGCCATCAGGTCGGGTGAGAATCAGCCCCAGCATTTT
NA	TRBV2	NA	TRBJ2-5	CASTEVLETQYF	TGTGCCAGCACGGAGGTACTTGAGACCCAGTACTTC
NA	TRBV5-4	TRBD1	TRBJ1-3	CASSLVGTAGNTIYF	TGTGCCAGCAGCTTGGTCGGGACAGCAGGAAACACCATATATTTT
once	TRBV10-3	NA	TRBJ1-2	CAISDGVIGYTF	TGTGCCATCAGTGATGGTGTCATCGGCTACACCTTC
once	TRBV4-1	TRBD2	TRBJ2-7	CASSRTSGTNYEQYF	TGCGCCAGCAGTCGCACCTCCGGGACTAACTACGAGCAGTACTTC
NA	TRBV10-3	TRBD1	TRBJ1-3	CATEQMTGAGGNTIYF	TGTGCCACCGAACAGATGACAGGGGCCGGTGGAAACACCATATATTTT
NA	TRBV9	NA	TRBJ1-1	CASSVGGQGNTEAFF	TGTGCCAGCAGCGTTGGTGGGCAGGGAAACACTGAAGCTTTCTTT
NA	TRBV19	NA	TRBJ2-3	CASWEQGVDTQYF	TGTGCCAGTTGGGAACAGGGTGTAGATACGCAGTATTTT
once	TRBV14	NA	TRBJ2-4	CASSQEAGRGTNIQYF	TGTGCCAGCAGCCAAGAGGCAGGTCGAGGGACAAACATTCAGTACTTC
NA	TRBV10-2	TRBD2	TRBJ2-3	CASRDGLAGGPNRADTQYF	TGCGCCAGCAGGGATGGACTAGCGGGAGGGCCAAATCGTGCAGATACGCAGTATTTT
NA	TRBV6-5	NA	TRBJ2-3	CASSYSGPSNADTQYF	TGTGCCAGCAGTTACTCGGGACCGTCAAACGCAGATACGCAGTATTTT
few	TRBV6-6	TRBD1	TRBJ2-1	CASRSRDRGINEQFF	TGTGCCAGCAGATCCCGGGACAGGGGCATCAATGAGCAGTTCTTC
NA	TRBV4-1	NA	TRBJ2-7	CASSQVRPEQYF	TGCGCCAGCAGCCAAGTCAGACCCGAGCAGTACTTC
NA	TRBV29-1	NA	TRBJ2-7	CSVWTASYEQYF	TGCAGCGTCTGGACCGCCTCCTACGAGCAGTACTTC
NA	TRBV9	NA	TRBJ1-4	CASSVDIGEKLFF	TGTGCCAGCAGCGTAGACATCGGCGAAAAACTGTTTTTT
NA	TRBV6-5	NA	TRBJ2-5	CASSTDPQQKETQYF	TGTGCCAGCAGTACCGACCCACAGCAAAAAGAGACCCAGTACTTC
NA	TRBV21-1	NA	TRBJ1-6	CASSKLSGYLRASSSYNSPLHF	TGTGCCAGCAGCAAACTAAGTGGTTACCTTAGAGCCTCTAGCTCCTATAATTCACCCCTCCACTTT
NA	TRBV30	TRBD2	TRBJ2-3	CAWSPKQGGLGTDTQYF	TGTGCCTGGAGTCCGAAGCAGGGAGGGCTCGGTACAGATACGCAGTATTTT
NA	TRBV5-1	NA	TRBJ1-3	CASSLLGGVGNTIYF	TGCGCCAGCAGTCTGCTTGGGGGCGTTGGAAACACCATATATTTT
NA	TRBV11-2	TRBD2	TRBJ2-1	CASSLAGGYNEQFF	TGTGCCAGCAGTCTAGCGGGAGGGTACAATGAGCAGTTCTTC
once	TRBV28	TRBD2	TRBJ2-1	CASSLVRGSGNNEQFF	TGTGCCAGCAGTTTGGTCCGAGGGAGCGGGAACAATGAGCAGTTCTTC
NA	TRBV30	TRBD2	TRBJ2-3	CAWTPHRGSGRVGANTDTQYF	TGTGCCTGGACCCCCCACCGGGGTAGCGGGAGAGTCGGGGCAAACACAGATACGCAGTATTTT
NA	TRBV30	NA	TRBJ1-5	CAWSAGGVRQPQHF	TGTGCCTGGAGCGCGGGGGGGGTGAGGCAGCCCCAGCATTTT
NA	TRBV5-8	NA	TRBJ2-5	CASSLLGVGETQYF	TGTGCCAGCAGCTTGTTAGGGGTCGGGGAGACCCAGTACTTC
NA	TRBV7-9	NA	TRBJ2-6	CASSLISEAGANVLTF	TGTGCCAGCAGCCTCATCTCGGAGGCTGGGGCCAACGTCCTGACTTTC
NA	TRBV7-2	TRBD2	TRBJ2-2	CASTVGRVTGELFF	TGTGCCAGCACAGTTGGGAGGGTCACCGGGGAGCTGTTTTTT
NA	TRBV9	NA	TRBJ2-7	CASSVDGGSYEQYF	TGTGCCAGCAGCGTAGACGGGGGCTCCTACGAGCAGTACTTC
NA	TRBV4-1	TRBD1	TRBJ1-5	CASSPWTGSNQPQHF	TGCGCCAGCAGCCCATGGACAGGGAGCAATCAGCCCCAGCATTTT
NA	TRBV25-1	NA	TRBJ1-6	CASSEYGRGESPLHF	TGTGCCAGCAGTGAATACGGCAGGGGAGAATCACCCCTCCACTTT
NA	TRBV19	TRBD1	TRBJ1-4	CASSPRDRDTTNEKLFF	TGTGCCAGTAGTCCCCGGGACAGGGACACAACTAATGAAAAACTGTTTTTT
NA	TRBV24-1	NA	TRBJ2-1	CATSDPDLTYNEQFF	TGTGCCACCAGTGACCCTGACCTTACCTACAATGAGCAGTTCTTC
NA	TRBV30	TRBD2	TRBJ2-5	CAWSRTSSLQETQYF	TGTGCCTGGAGCAGGACTAGCAGTCTTCAAGAGACCCAGTACTTC
NA	TRBV27	TRBD2	TRBJ2-7	CASSLVGGISYEQYF	TGTGCCAGCAGTTTAGTCGGGGGGATCTCCTACGAGCAGTACTTC
NA	TRBV6-5	NA	TRBJ2-2	CASKRQGSTGELFF	TGTGCCAGCAAGAGGCAGGGGTCCACCGGGGAGCTGTTTTTT
NA	TRBV12-3/TRBV12-4	NA	TRBJ1-2	CASSHTGGYTF	TGTGCCAGCAGTCATACAGGGGGCTACACCTTC